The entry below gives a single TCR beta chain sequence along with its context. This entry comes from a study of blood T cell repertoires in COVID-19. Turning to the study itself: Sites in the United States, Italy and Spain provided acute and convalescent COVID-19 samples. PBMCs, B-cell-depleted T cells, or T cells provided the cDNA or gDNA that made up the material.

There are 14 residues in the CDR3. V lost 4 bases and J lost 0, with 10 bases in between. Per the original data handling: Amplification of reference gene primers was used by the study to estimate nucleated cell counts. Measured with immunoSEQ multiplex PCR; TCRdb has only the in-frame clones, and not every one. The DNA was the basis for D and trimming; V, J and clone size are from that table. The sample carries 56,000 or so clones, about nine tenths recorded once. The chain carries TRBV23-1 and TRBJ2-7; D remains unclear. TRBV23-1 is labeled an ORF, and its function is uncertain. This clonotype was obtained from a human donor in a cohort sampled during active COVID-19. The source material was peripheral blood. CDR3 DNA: TGCGCCAGCAGTCGAGCCCACCCCTCCTACGAGCAGTACTTC. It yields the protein CASSRAHPSYEQYF.